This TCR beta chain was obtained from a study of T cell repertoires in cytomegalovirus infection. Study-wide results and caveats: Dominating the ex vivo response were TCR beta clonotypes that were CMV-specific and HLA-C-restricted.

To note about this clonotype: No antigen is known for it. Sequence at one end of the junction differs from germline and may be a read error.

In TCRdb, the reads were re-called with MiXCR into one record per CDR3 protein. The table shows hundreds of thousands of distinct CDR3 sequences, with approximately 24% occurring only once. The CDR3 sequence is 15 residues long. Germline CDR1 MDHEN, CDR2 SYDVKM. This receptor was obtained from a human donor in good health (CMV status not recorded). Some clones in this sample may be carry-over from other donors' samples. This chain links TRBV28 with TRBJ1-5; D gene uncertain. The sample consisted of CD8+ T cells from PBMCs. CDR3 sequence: CASKAGRGLNQPRHF. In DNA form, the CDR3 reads TGTGCCAGCAAGGCAGGCAGAGGGCTCAATCAGCCCCGGCATTTT.